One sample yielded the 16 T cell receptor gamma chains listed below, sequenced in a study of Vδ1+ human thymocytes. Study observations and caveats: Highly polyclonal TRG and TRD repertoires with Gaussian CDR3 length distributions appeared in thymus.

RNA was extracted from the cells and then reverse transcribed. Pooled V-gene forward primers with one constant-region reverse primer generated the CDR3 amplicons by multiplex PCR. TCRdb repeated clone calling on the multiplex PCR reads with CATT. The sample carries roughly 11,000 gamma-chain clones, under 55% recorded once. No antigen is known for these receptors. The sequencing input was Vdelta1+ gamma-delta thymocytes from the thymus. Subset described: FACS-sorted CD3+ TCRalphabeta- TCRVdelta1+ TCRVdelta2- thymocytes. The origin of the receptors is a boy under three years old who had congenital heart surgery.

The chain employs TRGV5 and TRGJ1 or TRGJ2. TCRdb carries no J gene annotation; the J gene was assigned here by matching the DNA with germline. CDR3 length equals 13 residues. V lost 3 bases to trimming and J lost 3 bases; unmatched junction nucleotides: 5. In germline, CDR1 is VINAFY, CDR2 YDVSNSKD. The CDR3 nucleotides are TGTGCCACCTGGGACGGAATTTATTATAAGAAACTCTTT. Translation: CATWDGIYYKKLF.

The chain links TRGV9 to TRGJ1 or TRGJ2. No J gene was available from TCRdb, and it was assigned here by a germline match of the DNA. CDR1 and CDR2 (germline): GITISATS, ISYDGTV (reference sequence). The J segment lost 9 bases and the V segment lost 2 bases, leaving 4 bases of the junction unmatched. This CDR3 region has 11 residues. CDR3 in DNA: TGTGCCTTGTGGGAGGGGGCTAAGAAACTCTTT. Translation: CALWEGAKKLF.

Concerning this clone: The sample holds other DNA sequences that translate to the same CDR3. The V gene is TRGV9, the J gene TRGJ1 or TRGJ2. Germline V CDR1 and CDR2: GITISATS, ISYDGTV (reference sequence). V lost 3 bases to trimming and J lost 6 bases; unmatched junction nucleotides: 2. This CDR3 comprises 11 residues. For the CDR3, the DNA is TGTGCCTTGTGGGAGAGTTATAAGAAACTCTTT. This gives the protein CALWESYKKLF.

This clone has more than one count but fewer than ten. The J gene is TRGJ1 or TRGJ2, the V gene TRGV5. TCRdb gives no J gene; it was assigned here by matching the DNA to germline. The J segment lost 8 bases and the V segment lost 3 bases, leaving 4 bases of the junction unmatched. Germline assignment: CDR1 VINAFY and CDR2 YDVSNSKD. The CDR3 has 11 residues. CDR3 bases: TGTGCCACCTGGGACTGGGATAAGAAACTCTTT. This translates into CATWDWDKKLF.

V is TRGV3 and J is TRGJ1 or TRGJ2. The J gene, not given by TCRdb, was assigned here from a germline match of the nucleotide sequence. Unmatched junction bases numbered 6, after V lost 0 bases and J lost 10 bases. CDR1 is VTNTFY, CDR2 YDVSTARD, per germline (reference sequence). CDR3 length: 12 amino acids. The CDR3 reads CATWDRLRKKLF. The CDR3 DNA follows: TGTGCCACCTGGGACAGGCTAAGGAAGAAACTCTTT.

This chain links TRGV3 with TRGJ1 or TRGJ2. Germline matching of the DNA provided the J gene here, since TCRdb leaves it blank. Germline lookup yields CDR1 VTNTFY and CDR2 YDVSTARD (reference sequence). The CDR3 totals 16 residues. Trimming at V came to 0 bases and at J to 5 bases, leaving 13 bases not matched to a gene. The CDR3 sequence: CATWDRHKIDNYKKLF. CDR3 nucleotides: TGTGCCACCTGGGACAGGCATAAAATTGACAATTATAAGAAACTCTTT.

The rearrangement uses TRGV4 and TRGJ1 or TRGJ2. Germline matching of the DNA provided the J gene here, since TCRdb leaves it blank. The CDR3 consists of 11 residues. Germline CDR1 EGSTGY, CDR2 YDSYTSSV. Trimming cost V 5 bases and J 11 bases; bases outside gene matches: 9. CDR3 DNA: TGTGCCACCTGGGTAAACGATGAGAAACTCTTT. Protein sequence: CATWVNDEKLF.

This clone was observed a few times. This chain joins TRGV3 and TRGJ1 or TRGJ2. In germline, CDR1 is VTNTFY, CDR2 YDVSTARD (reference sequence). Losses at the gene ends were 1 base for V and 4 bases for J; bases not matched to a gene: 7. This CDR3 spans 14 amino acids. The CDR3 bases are TGTGCCACCTGGGACAGCCGGCCCTATTATAAGAAACTCTTT. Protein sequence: CATWDSRPYYKKLF.

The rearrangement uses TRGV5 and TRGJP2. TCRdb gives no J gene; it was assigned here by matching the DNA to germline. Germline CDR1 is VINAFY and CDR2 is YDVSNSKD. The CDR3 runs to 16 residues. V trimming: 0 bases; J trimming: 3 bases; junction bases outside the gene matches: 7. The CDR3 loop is CATWDRRVGSDWIKTF. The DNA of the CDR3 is TGTGCCACCTGGGACAGGCGAGTCGGTAGTGATTGGATCAAGACGTTT.

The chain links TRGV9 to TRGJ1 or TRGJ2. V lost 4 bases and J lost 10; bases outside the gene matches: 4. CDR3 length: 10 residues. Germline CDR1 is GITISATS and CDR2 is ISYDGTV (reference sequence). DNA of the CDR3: TGTGCCTTGTGGGAACTCAAGAAACTCTTT. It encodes CALWELKKLF.

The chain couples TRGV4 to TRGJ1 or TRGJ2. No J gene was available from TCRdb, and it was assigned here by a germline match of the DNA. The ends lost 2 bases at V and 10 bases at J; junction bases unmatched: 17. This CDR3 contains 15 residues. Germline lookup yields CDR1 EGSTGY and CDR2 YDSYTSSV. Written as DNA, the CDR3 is TGTGCCACCTGGGATGCTAGGGGCACACCTGTCAAGAAACTCTTT. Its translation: CATWDARGTPVKKLF.

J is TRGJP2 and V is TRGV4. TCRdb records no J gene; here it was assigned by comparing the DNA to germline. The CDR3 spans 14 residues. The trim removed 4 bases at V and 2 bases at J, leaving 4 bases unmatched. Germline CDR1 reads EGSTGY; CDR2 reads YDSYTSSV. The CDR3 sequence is CATWDPSSDWIKTF. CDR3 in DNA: TGTGCCACCTGGGACCCCAGTAGTGATTGGATCAAGACGTTT.

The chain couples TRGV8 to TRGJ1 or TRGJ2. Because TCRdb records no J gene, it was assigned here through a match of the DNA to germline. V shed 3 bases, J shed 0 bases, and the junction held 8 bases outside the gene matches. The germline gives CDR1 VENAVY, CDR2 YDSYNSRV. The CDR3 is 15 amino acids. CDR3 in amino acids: CATWDVASNYYKKLF. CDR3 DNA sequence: TGTGCCACCTGGGATGTAGCTTCGAATTATTATAAGAAACTCTTT.

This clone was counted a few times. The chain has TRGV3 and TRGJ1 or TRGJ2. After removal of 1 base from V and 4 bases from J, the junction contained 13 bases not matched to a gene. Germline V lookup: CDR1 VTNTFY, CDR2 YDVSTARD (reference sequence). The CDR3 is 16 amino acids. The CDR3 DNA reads TGTGCCACCTGGGACAGACCTAGGGGCGAATATTATAAGAAACTCTTT. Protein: CATWDRPRGEYYKKLF.

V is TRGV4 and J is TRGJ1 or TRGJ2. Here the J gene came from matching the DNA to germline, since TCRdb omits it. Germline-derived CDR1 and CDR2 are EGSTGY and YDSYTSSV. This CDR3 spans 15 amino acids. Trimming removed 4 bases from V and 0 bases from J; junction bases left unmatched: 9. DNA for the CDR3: TGTGCCACCTGGGAGGGGACCCTGAATTATTATAAGAAACTCTTT. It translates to CATWEGTLNYYKKLF.

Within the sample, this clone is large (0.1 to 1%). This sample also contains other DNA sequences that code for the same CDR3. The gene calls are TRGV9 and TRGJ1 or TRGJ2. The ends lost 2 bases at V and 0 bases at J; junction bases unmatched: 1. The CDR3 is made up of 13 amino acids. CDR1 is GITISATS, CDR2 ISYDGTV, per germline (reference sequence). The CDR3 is CALWEANYYKKLF. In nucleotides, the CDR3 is TGTGCCTTGTGGGAGGCGAATTATTATAAGAAACTCTTT.